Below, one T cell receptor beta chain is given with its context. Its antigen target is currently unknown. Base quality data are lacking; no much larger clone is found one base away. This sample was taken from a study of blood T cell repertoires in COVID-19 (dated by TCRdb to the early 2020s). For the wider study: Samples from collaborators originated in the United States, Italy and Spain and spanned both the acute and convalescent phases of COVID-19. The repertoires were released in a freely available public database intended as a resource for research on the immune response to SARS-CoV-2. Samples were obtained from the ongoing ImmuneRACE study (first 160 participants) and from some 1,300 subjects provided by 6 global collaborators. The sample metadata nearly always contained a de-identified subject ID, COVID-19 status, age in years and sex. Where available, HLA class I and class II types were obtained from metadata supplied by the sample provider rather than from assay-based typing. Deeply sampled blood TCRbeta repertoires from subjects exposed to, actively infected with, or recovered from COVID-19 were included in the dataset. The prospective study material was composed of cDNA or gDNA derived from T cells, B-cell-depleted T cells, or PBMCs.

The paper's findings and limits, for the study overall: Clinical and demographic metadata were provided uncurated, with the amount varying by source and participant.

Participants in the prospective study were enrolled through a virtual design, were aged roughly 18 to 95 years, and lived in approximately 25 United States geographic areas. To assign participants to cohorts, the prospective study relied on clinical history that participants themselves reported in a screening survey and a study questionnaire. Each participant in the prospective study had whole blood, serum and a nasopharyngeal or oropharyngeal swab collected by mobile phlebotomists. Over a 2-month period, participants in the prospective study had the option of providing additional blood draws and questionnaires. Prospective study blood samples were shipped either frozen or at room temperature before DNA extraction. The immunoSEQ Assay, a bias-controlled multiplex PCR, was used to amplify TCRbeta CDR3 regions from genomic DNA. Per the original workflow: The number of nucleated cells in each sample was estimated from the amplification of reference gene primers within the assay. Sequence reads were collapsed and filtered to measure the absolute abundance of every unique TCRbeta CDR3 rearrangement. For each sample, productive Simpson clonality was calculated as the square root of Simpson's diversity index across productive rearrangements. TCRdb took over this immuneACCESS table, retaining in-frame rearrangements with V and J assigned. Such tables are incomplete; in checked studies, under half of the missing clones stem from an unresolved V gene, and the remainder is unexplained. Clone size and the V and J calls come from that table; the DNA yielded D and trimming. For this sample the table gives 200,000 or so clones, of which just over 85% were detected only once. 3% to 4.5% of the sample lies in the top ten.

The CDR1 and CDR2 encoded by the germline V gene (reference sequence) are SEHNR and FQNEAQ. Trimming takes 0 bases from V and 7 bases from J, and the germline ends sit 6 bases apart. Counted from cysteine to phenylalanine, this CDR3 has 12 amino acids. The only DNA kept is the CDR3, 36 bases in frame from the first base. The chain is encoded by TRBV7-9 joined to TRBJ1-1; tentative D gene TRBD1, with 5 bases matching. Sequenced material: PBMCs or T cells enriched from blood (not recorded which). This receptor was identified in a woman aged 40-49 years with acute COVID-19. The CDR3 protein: CASSLARGEAFF. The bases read TGTGCCAGCAGCTTAGCAAGGGGTGAAGCTTTCTTT.